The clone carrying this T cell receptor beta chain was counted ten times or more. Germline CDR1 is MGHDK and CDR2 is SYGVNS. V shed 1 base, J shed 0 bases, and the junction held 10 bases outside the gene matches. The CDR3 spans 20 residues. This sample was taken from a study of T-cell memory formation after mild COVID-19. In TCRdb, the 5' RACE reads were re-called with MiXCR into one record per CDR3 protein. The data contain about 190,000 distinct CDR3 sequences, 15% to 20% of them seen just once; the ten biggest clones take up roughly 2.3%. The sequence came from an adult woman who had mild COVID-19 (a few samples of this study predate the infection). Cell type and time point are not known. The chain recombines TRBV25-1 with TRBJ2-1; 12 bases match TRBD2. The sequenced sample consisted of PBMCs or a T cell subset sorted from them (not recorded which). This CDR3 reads CASSESGLLAGGSSYNEQFF. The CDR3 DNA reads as TGTGCCAGCAGTGAATCGGGCCTTCTAGCGGGGGGGAGCTCCTACAATGAGCAGTTCTTC. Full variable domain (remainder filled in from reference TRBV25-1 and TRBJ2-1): EADIYQTPRYLVIGTGKKITLECSQTMGHDKMYWYQQDPGMELHLIHYSYGVNSTEKGDLSSESTVSRIRTEHFPLTLESARPSHTSQYLCASSESGLLAGGSSYNEQFFGPGTRLTVL.